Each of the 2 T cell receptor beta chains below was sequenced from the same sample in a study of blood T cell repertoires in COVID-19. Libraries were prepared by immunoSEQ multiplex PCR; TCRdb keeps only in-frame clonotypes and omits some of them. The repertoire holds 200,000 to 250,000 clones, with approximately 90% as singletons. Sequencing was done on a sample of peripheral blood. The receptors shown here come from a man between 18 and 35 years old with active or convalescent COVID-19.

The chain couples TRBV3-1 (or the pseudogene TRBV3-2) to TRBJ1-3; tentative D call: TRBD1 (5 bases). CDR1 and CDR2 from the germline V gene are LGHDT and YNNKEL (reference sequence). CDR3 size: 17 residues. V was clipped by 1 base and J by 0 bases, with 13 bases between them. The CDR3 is CASSQAGLNCSGNTIYF. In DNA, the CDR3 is TGTGCCAGCAGCCAAGCAGGGTTAAACTGCTCTGGAAACACCATATATTTT.

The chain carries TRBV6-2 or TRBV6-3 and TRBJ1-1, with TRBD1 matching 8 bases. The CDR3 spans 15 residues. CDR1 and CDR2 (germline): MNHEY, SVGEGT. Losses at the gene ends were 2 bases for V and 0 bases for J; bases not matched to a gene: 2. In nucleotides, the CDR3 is TGTGCCAGCAGTTACGGGACAGGTGTGAACACTGAAGCTTTCTTT. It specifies CASSYGTGVNTEAFF.